This T cell receptor (beta chain) was recorded in a study of graft-versus-host responses after intestinal transplantation. Overall study context: Among the recipients, all got anti-thymocyte globulin induction and then tacrolimus and steroids for 3 to 4 years.

Here immunoSEQ multiplex PCR was the method, and the copy in TCRdb shows in-frame clones only, minus some. This table holds about 120,000 clones, 75% to 95% found once. Findings and caveats of the study: GvH clones appeared in recipient marrow, some first in ileum or blood.

As to this clone: Its antigen is currently unknown.

The receptor was derived from a human donor who received an intestinal transplant. Sequenced material: unstimulated CD4+ T cells sorted from spleen or lymph node cells, taken before intestinal transplant.

CDR3 nucleotides: TGTGCCAGTAGTCTGCGACACCCATTTGATGAGCAGTACTTC. It yields the protein CASSLRHPFDEQYF. The V and J genes are TRBV19 and TRBJ2-7; D remains ambiguous. The germline V gene has CDR1 LNHDA and CDR2 SQIVND (reference sequence). Trimming removed 5 bases from V and 7 bases from J, with 18 bases in between. This CDR3 has 14 amino acids.